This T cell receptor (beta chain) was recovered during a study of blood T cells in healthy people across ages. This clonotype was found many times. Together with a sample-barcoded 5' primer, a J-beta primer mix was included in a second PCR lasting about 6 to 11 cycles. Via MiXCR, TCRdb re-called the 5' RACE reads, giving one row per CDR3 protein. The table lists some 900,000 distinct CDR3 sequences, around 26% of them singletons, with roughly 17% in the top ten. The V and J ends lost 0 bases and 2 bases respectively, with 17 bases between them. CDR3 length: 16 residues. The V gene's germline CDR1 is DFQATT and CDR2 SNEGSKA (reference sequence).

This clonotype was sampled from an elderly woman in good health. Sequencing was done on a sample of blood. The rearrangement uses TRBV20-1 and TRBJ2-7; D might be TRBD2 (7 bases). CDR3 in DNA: TGCAGTGCTAGAGATCGGGAGAGAGGGGGGGCCTACGAGCAGTACTTC. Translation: CSARDRERGGAYEQYF.